Following are 25 T cell receptor beta chains from one sample sequenced in a study of early T cells in non-severe SARS-CoV-2 infection. TCRdb itself ran the 5' RACE reads through MiXCR, one entry per CDR3 protein. Among roughly 70,000 distinct CDR3 sequences listed, 20% were seen once. The material was whole blood, obtained at baseline. The receptors were sampled from an adult who was a healthcare worker with PCR-confirmed SARS-CoV-2 infection or an uninfected control (not recorded which).

The table lists this clonotype with many counts. This chain links TRBV2 with TRBJ1-6; D gene uncertain. Per germline, CDR1 SNHLY and CDR2 FYNNEI. The CDR3 sequence is 13 residues long. V was clipped by 11 bases and J by 6 bases, with 14 bases between them. CDR3 protein: CAARAGANSPLHF. CDR3 in DNA: TGTGCCGCCCGGGCAGGAGCTAATTCACCCCTCCACTTT.

This chain links TRBV12-3 or TRBV12-4 with TRBJ1-5; possible D gene TRBD1, 5 bases. This CDR3 spans 14 amino acids. Trimming pared 7 bases from V and 9 bases from J, leaving 19 bases between. The CDR3 DNA reads as TGTGCCAGCACCCACCGGGACGCCGGCGGGCCCCAGCATTTT. Its translation is CASTHRDAGGPQHF.

About this clonotype itself: The junction departs from the called germline gene at one end, perhaps through a read error. The chain carries TRBV9 and TRBJ1-1; no definite D call. The CDR3 covers 13 residues. The V gene's germline CDR1 is SGDLS and CDR2 YYNGEE. The CDR3 reads CASSVDGYTEVFF. The CDR3 DNA reads as TGTGCCAGCAGCGTCGACGGTTACACTGAAGTTTTCTTT.

In this sample, this clonotype turned up a few times. The genes are TRBV20-1 and TRBJ2-3; possibly TRBD1 for D (5 bases). The V end lost 3 bases, the J end lost 4 bases, and 17 bases lay between the germline ends. Germline assignment: CDR1 DFQATT and CDR2 SNEGSKA (reference sequence). This CDR3 is built from 15 residues. The CDR3 loop is CSARPRTPWADTQYF. CDR3 DNA: TGCAGTGCTAGGCCGAGGACACCGTGGGCAGATACGCAGTATTTT.

The table lists this clonotype with a few counts. The chain employs TRBV9 and TRBJ1-2, with 8 bases aligning to TRBD1. The CDR3 contains 15 residues. V lost 0 bases, J lost 4 bases, and 5 bases stayed unmatched. CDR1 is SGDLS, CDR2 YYNGEE, per germline. The CDR3 DNA reads as TGTGCCAGCAGCGTAGAAGGGACAGGTGCCTATGGCTACACCTTC. This sequence encodes CASSVEGTGAYGYTF.

The chain's CDR3 is CASTRDSSSPLHF. CDR3 sequence (DNA): TGTGCCAGCACCCGGGACAGCAGTTCACCCCTCCACTTT. The chain is built from TRBV6-5 and TRBJ1-6; TRBD1 aligns across 7 bases. The germline V gene encodes CDR1 MNHEY and CDR2 SVGAGI. There are 13 residues in the CDR3. V dropped 7 bases and J dropped 9; count of bases not matched to a gene: 6.

The J gene is TRBJ1-2, the V gene TRBV7-9, with 10 positions matching TRBD1. The germline gives CDR1 SEHNR, CDR2 FQNEAQ (reference sequence). The V gene end was trimmed by 5 bases and the J gene end by 5 bases; junction bases not matched to a gene: 8. The CDR3 contains 15 residues. This CDR3 reads CASSAGTGATYGYTF. Here the CDR3 DNA reads TGTGCCAGCAGCGCCGGGACAGGGGCAACGTATGGCTACACCTTC.

The genes are TRBV4-1 and TRBJ1-5; D unresolved. Per germline, CDR1 MGHRA and CDR2 YSYEKL. This CDR3 contains 14 residues. V lost 0 bases to trimming and J lost 4 bases, with 7 bases between them. The CDR3 sequence: CASSQDPGNQPQHF. The CDR3 DNA reads TGCGCCAGCAGCCAAGATCCGGGAAATCAGCCCCAGCATTTT.

This chain joins TRBV23-1 and TRBJ2-2, with 9 bases fitting TRBD1. TRBV23-1 has ORF status, its function being uncertain. CDR3 length: 22 amino acids. J lost 5 bases, V lost 0 bases, and 22 bases had no gene match. In DNA, the CDR3 is TGCGCCAGCAGTCAATCGGGCCGCACATCCTTCCCCGGGACAGGGTCTACCGGGGAGCTGTTTTTT. Protein: CASSQSGRTSFPGTGSTGELFF.

The genes are TRBV20-1 and TRBJ2-4; the D gene is possibly TRBD1 (6 bases). From germline, CDR1 is DFQATT and CDR2 SNEGSKA (reference sequence). V was shortened by 5 bases and J by 3 bases, with 14 bases between the two germline ends. The CDR3 covers 14 residues. The DNA for the CDR3 is TGCAGTGCTCGTCGGCAGGGGTACAAAAACATTCAGTACTTC. As protein: CSARRQGYKNIQYF.

V and J are TRBV27 and TRBJ2-1, with TRBD2 matching over 8 bases. The CDR3 consists of 14 residues. V shed 5 bases and J 7 bases; nucleotides not matched to a gene: 7. CDR1 is MNHEY, CDR2 SMNVEV, per germline (reference sequence). CDR3 amino acids: CASSPGGVNNEQFF. The CDR3 coding sequence is TGTGCCAGCAGTCCGGGGGGGGTTAATAATGAGCAGTTCTTC.

In its sample, this clonotype was seen a few times. The V gene is TRBV5-1, the J gene TRBJ1-2; D possibly corresponds to TRBD1 (5 bases). CDR1 and CDR2 (germline): SGHRS, YFSETQ. The V end lost 4 bases, the J end lost 2 bases, and 12 bases lay between the germline ends. CDR3 length: 14 amino acids. The CDR3 DNA sequence: TGCGCCAGCAGCCTCAGCGACAGCAACTATGGCTACACCTTC. Its protein product is CASSLSDSNYGYTF. Full variable domain (outside the CDR3, taken from reference TRBV5-1 and TRBJ1-2): KAGVTQTPRYLIKTRGQQVTLSCSPISGHRSVSWYQQTPGQGLQFLFEYFSETQRNKGNFPGRFSGRQFSNSRSEMNVSTLELGDSALYLCASSLSDSNYGYTFGSGTRLTVV.

The rearrangement uses TRBV3-1 and TRBJ1-2; no clear D gene. The V end lost 4 bases, the J end lost 2 bases, and 8 bases lay between the germline ends. The length of the CDR3 is 13 residues. The germline gives CDR1 LGHDT, CDR2 YNNKEL (reference sequence). The CDR3 DNA sequence: TGTGCCAGCAGCCGGAATACCAACTATGGCTACACCTTC. This codes for CASSRNTNYGYTF.

This rearrangement joins TRBV7-3 to TRBJ2-7, with TRBD1 identical over 7 bases. This CDR3 spans 13 amino acids. Germline CDR1 reads SGHTA; CDR2 reads FQGTGA. Trimming cost V 4 bases and J 6 bases; bases outside gene matches: 6. The CDR3 DNA sequence: TGTGCCAGCAGCTCGACAGGGTTGGGCGAGCAGTACTTC. Amino acid sequence: CASSSTGLGEQYF.

This chain connects TRBV7-9 to TRBJ2-5; D perhaps matches TRBD1 (5 bases). Deletions cut 4 bases from V and 4 bases from J, with 19 bases between. The germline V gene has CDR1 SEHNR and CDR2 FQNEAQ (reference sequence). The CDR3 covers 16 residues. CDR3 loop: CASSSQGMGQRETQYF. The CDR3 DNA is TGTGCCAGCAGCTCTCAGGGTATGGGCCAACGAGAGACCCAGTACTTC.

The chain links TRBV20-1 to TRBJ1-2, with TRBD1 as a possible D gene (6 bases). CDR1 DFQATT and CDR2 SNEGSKA come from the germline V gene (reference sequence). CDR3 size: 14 residues. Trimming removed 0 bases at V and 2 bases at J, with 10 bases between. The CDR3 loop is CSARDLTGNYGYTF. CDR3 sequence (DNA): TGCAGTGCTAGAGATCTTACAGGGAACTATGGCTACACCTTC.

The J gene is TRBJ2-1, the V gene TRBV3-1; D may correspond to TRBD1 or TRBD2 (6 bases each). The CDR3 runs to 14 residues. Germline assignment: CDR1 LGHDT and CDR2 YNNKEL (reference sequence). The V end was cut by 4 bases, the J end by 6 bases, with 13 bases between. CDR3: CASSLAGGLNEQFF. CDR3 nucleotide sequence: TGTGCCAGCAGCCTCGCCGGGGGCCTCAATGAGCAGTTCTTC.

Ten or more counts support this clonotype. The J gene is TRBJ1-2, the V gene TRBV7-3, with D hard to call. CDR1 and CDR2 (germline): SGHTA, FQGTGA. V was clipped by 5 bases and J by 2 bases, with 12 bases between them. This CDR3 has 14 amino acids. CDR3 protein: CASSPTGGNYGYTF. CDR3 in DNA: TGTGCCAGCAGCCCGACCGGAGGGAACTATGGCTACACCTTC.

This clonotype was observed at least ten times. V usage is TRBV30 and J usage is TRBJ1-1, with 10 bases identical to TRBD1. Germline V lookup: CDR1 GTSNPN, CDR2 SVGIG (reference sequence). The CDR3 runs to 14 residues. After removal of 7 bases from V and 3 bases from J, the junction contained 8 bases not matched to a gene. CDR3: CALRGQGSYTEAFF. CDR3 nucleotide sequence: TGTGCCTTGAGGGGACAGGGGTCATACACTGAAGCTTTCTTT.

This clonotype is labeled as medium-sized. V and J are TRBV6-2 or TRBV6-3 and TRBJ2-1; D may be TRBD2 (6 bases). CDR1 and CDR2 from the germline V gene are MNHEY and SVGEGT. This CDR3 spans 16 amino acids. V lost 2 bases to trimming and J lost 2 bases, with 13 bases between them. DNA for the CDR3: TGTGCCAGCAGTTACATAGCGGAACCCCCCTACAATGAGCAGTTCTTC. Translating gives CASSYIAEPPYNEQFF.

This clonotype turned up a few times. This chain links TRBV27 with TRBJ2-1, with D perhaps assigned TRBD1 or TRBD2 (5 bases each). V dropped 2 bases and J dropped 0 bases, with 8 bases sitting between them. The CDR3 is made up of 15 amino acids. The V gene's germline CDR1 is MNHEY and CDR2 SMNVEV (reference sequence). The CDR3 sequence: CASSLGTVSYNEQFF. DNA for the CDR3: TGTGCCAGCAGTTTAGGGACGGTCTCCTACAATGAGCAGTTCTTC.

This clonotype came up a few times. The chain joins TRBV28 to TRBJ1-1; no firm D call. Trimming removed 5 bases from V and 0 bases from J, with 7 bases in between. Germline CDR1 and CDR2: MDHEN and SYDVKM. This CDR3 contains 13 residues. This chain's CDR3 is CASSAYMNTEAFF. DNA for the CDR3: TGTGCCAGCAGTGCCTACATGAACACTGAAGCTTTCTTT.

The V gene is TRBV20-1, the J gene TRBJ2-3; D unclear. The length of the CDR3 is 12 residues. Germline V gives CDR1 DFQATT, CDR2 SNEGSKA (reference sequence). The V end was cut by 8 bases, the J end by 0 bases, with 9 bases between. The CDR3 DNA reads TGCAGTCTGGACGGAAGCACAGATACGCAGTATTTT. It translates to CSLDGSTDTQYF.

This clonotype occurred a few times. The chain links TRBV11-1 to TRBJ2-7, with 7 bases fitting TRBD1. Trimming removed 4 bases from V and 3 bases from J; junction bases left unmatched: 9. Germline CDR1 SGHAT, CDR2 FQDESV (reference sequence). This CDR3 region has 15 residues. The CDR3 protein is CASSSDDRVYYEQYF. Written as DNA, the CDR3 is TGTGCCAGCAGCTCTGATGACAGGGTTTACTACGAGCAGTACTTC. The entire variable domain, with the rest obtained from reference TRBV11-1 and TRBJ2-7, is as follows: EAEVAQSPRYKITEKSQAVAFWCDPISGHATLYWYRQILGQGPELLVQFQDESVVDDSQLPKDRFSAERLKGVDSTLKIQPAELGDSAMYLCASSSDDRVYYEQYFGPGTRLTVT.

This clonotype was picked up a small number of times. The chain links TRBV5-4 to TRBJ1-1, with TRBD1 matching 11 bases. This CDR3 has 15 residues. Germline CDR1 SGHNT, CDR2 YYREEE (reference sequence). Trimming took 2 bases from V and 11 from J; bases not matched to a gene: 11. The CDR3 bases are TGTGCCAGCAGCTTCATCGGACAGGGGGCGCGGGGGGCTTTCTTT. It encodes CASSFIGQGARGAFF.